This T cell receptor (beta chain) was recorded in a study of T cell changes during pregnancy in multiple sclerosis. This clone was observed once. Trimming took 3 bases from V and 6 from J, leaving 16 bases between them. Germline V gene data show CDR1 as SGHRS and CDR2 as YFSETQ. The CDR3 sequence is 14 residues long. The repertoire was sequenced with immunoSEQ multiplex PCR; TCRdb's copy has only in-frame clones and lacks some. The data show about 50,000 clones, about nine tenths seen once. The origin of this receptor is a female donor in good health, enrolled as a control in a pregnancy study. Specimen: CD4+ T cells from peripheral blood mononuclear cells, collected after pregnancy. The V call is TRBV5-1, the J call TRBJ2-7; D remains ambiguous. The CDR3 reads CASSSHSPSGEQYF. The CDR3 DNA is TGCGCCAGCAGCTCCCACTCACCGTCGGGCGAGCAGTACTTC.